The clone carrying this T cell receptor beta chain showed up many times. What it recognizes is unknown. The sample is drawn from a study of blood T cells in healthy people across ages. Findings of the study overall: Not knowing donor CMV status may have confounded expanded clonotype changes. When set beside aged donors, long-lived donors presented more naive CD4+ cells and higher diversity.

The CDR3 is made up of 15 amino acids. CDR1 and CDR2 from the germline V gene are WSHSY and SAAADI. The trim removed 3 bases at V and 3 bases at J, leaving 5 bases unmatched. Per sample, extraction of total RNA gave at least 6 micrograms in every case. Alongside a J-beta primer mix, a sample-barcoded 5' primer served in a second PCR lasting about 7 to 12 cycles. Every single cDNA molecule received a tag from a template-switch adaptor with 12 random nucleotides. TCRdb ran MiXCR on the 5' RACE reads and lists one entry per CDR3 protein. Among hundreds of thousands of distinct CDR3 sequences listed, 40% to 50% were seen once.

The rearrangement uses TRBV10-2 and TRBJ2-3; TRBD1 matches 8 bases. Sequenced sample: blood. The TCR was taken from a man older than 75 in good health. The CDR3 spells CASSDPGGLTDTQYF. CDR3 bases: TGCGCCAGCAGTGACCCAGGGGGCCTTACAGATACGCAGTATTTT.